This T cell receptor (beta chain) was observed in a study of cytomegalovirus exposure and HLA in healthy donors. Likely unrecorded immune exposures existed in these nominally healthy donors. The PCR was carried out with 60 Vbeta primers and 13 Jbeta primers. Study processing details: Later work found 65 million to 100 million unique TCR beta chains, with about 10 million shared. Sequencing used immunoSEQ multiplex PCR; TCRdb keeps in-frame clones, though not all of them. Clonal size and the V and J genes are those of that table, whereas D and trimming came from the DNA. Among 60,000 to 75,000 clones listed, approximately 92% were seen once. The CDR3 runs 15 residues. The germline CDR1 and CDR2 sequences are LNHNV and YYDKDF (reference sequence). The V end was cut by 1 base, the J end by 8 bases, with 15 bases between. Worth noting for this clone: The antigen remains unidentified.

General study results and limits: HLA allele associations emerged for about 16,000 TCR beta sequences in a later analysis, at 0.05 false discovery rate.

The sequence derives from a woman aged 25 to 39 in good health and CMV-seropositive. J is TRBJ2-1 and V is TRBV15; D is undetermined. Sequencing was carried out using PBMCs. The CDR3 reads CATSRAESRLDEQFF. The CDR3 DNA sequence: TGTGCCACCAGCAGAGCTGAGTCTCGATTGGATGAGCAGTTCTTC.